What follows are 11 T cell receptor beta chains derived from one specimen sequenced in a study of cytotoxic CD8 clonotypes in ibrutinib-treated CLL. Using immunoSEQ multiplex PCR, the repertoire was profiled, and TCRdb retains in-frame clones only, with some absent. The sample records around 140,000 clones, over 75% being singletons. The sequences come from PBMCs, collected after 36 months of ibrutinib treatment. The receptors originated from a human donor with chronic lymphocytic leukemia.

This rearrangement joins TRBV6-1 to TRBJ2-7, with 10 bases aligning to TRBD1. CDR1 MNHNS and CDR2 SASEGT come from the germline V gene. The ends lost 3 bases at V and 2 bases at J; junction bases unmatched: 7. The CDR3 consists of 16 residues. The CDR3 bases are TGTGCCAGCAGTGACCTGCGGGGGACAGGGGCCTACGAGCAGTACTTC. This translates into CASSDLRGTGAYEQYF.

The chain employs TRBV18 and TRBJ1-2; D is unclear. This CDR3 contains 14 residues. CDR1 is KGHSH and CDR2 is LQKENI in the germline V gene. V lost 4 bases and J 3 bases, leaving 12 bases between the germline ends. The CDR3 loop is CASSQGRLHYGYTF. In DNA form, the CDR3 reads TGTGCCAGCTCACAAGGACGCTTGCACTATGGCTACACCTTC.

The rearrangement joins TRBV11-3 to TRBJ1-1; D is undetermined. The V end was cut by 1 base, the J end by 1 base, with 4 bases between. This CDR3 region has 13 residues. Germline V gene sequence: CDR1 SGHNT, CDR2 YENEEA. CDR3 nucleotide sequence: TGTGCCAGCAGCTTAGGTCCGAACACTGAAGCTTTCTTT. Translated: CASSLGPNTEAFF.

The V call is TRBV6-4, the J call TRBJ1-1; D remains ambiguous. CDR3 length: 15 amino acids. V lost 3 bases, J lost 1 base, and 12 bases lay in between. The germline V gene has CDR1 MRHNA and CDR2 SNTAGT. The CDR3 here is CASSEDVEGNTEAFF. CDR3 in DNA: TGTGCCAGCAGTGAAGATGTGGAAGGGAACACTGAAGCTTTCTTT.

V gene TRBV7-2 combines with J gene TRBJ1-5, with unresolved D. Trimming stripped 1 base from V and 4 bases from J, with 8 bases between. CDR1 is SGHTA, CDR2 FQGNSA, per germline. CDR3 size: 14 residues. CDR3 nucleotide sequence: TGTGCCAGCAGCTTAGACGGTACTAATCAGCCCCAGCATTTT. It encodes CASSLDGTNQPQHF.

This clone has only a few counts. The CDR3: CASSFDFRSNQPQHF. CDR3 DNA sequence: TGTGCCAGCAGCTTTGACTTTCGTAGCAATCAGCCCCAGCATTTT. The gene calls are TRBV7-2 and TRBJ1-5, with no clear D. The length of the CDR3 is 15 residues. Germline V lookup: CDR1 SGHTA, CDR2 FQGNSA. Trimming cost V 3 bases and J 0 bases, with 9 bases left between them.

The chain carries TRBV14 and TRBJ2-1, with D possibly being TRBD1 (6 bases). Germline-derived CDR1 and CDR2 are SGHDN and FVKESK. There are 17 residues in the CDR3. V was pared by 3 bases and J by 6 bases, with 21 bases between. CDR3 in amino acids: CASSHPSDSLVVNEQFF. In nucleotides, the CDR3 is TGTGCCAGCAGCCATCCGTCGGACAGCTTGGTGGTCAATGAGCAGTTCTTC.

The J gene is TRBJ2-3, the V gene TRBV7-2; 7 nucleotides line up with TRBD2. The CDR3 extends over 14 amino acids. V dropped 4 bases and J dropped 6; count of bases not matched to a gene: 7. From germline, CDR1 is SGHTA and CDR2 FQGNSA. This chain's CDR3 is CASSYGGSADTQYF. The CDR3 DNA sequence: TGTGCCAGCAGCTACGGCGGGAGTGCGGATACGCAGTATTTT.

This clone has a single count. The V gene is TRBV12-5, the J gene TRBJ2-2; D is unresolved. Looked up from germline, CDR1 is LGHNT and CDR2 is FRNRAP. Trimming took 6 bases from V and 9 from J, leaving 14 bases between them. The CDR3 is 13 amino acids. For the CDR3, the DNA is TGTGCTAGTGGCACGACCATCCTCCGGGAGCTGTTTTTT. This sequence encodes CASGTTILRELFF.

V gene TRBV10-3 combines with J gene TRBJ2-2; the match to TRBD1 covers 8 bases. V trimming: 10 bases; J trimming: 8 bases; junction bases outside the gene matches: 15. CDR1 is ENHRY, CDR2 SYGVKD, per germline. This CDR3 is built from 15 residues. The CDR3 DNA sequence: TGTGCCACCAGGACAGGGACGGCGAATATAGGGGAGCTGTTTTTT. Amino acids: CATRTGTANIGELFF.

Details on this clone: At the DNA level, this CDR3 is encoded by other sequences in the same sample as well. This chain links TRBV7-8 with TRBJ1-5; TRBD1 might be the D (5 bases). Germline lookup yields CDR1 SGHVS and CDR2 FQNEAQ. The CDR3 has 14 amino acids. Trimming took off 6 bases at V and 7 bases at J, with 16 bases between the two ends. This chain's CDR3 is CASSLTGGNQPQHF. The CDR3 DNA reads as TGTGCCAGCAGTCTGACGGGGGGAAACCAGCCCCAGCATTTT.